This TCR beta chain was recorded in a study of patients and donors after allogeneic stem cell transplantation. MiXCR, applied by TCRdb to the RT-PCR reads, yields one record per CDR3 protein. The data show around 160,000 distinct CDR3 sequences, approximately 30% seen once. V gave up 4 bases and J gave up 9 bases, with 13 bases separating them. CDR1 SGHDN and CDR2 FVKESK come from the germline V gene. This CDR3 has 13 amino acids. The specimen sequenced was blood, either unsorted or a sorted T cell fraction (not recorded which). The receptor was isolated from a human donor who was either an allogeneic HSCT recipient or a stem cell or donor lymphocyte infusion donor (not recorded which). It is not recorded whose cells these are; they may come from a transplant donor. This chain links TRBV14 with TRBJ2-1, with D possibly being TRBD2 (6 bases). The CDR3 bases are TGTGCCAGCAGCCCGCGACTAGTTAGTGAGCAGTTCTTC. It codes for CASSPRLVSEQFF.